These 30 T cell receptor beta chains came from one sample sequenced in a study of blood T cell repertoires in COVID-19. Libraries were prepared by immunoSEQ multiplex PCR; TCRdb keeps only in-frame clonotypes and omits some of them. The sample includes over 80,000 clones, over 75% of them seen just once. Sequenced: peripheral blood. The receptors stem from a man between 70 and 80 years old with acute or convalescent COVID-19.

The chain links TRBV18 to TRBJ2-5; 8 bases line up with TRBD1. This CDR3 region has 15 residues. Germline V gene sequence: CDR1 KGHSH, CDR2 LQKENI. V gave up 5 bases and J gave up 3 bases; unmatched junction bases: 8. As DNA, the CDR3 is TGTGCCAGCTCATGGGGACCGGGACAGGAAGAGACCCAGTACTTC. It is translated as CASSWGPGQEETQYF.

The chain employs TRBV20-1 and TRBJ1-2; 8 bases are shared with TRBD1. Trimming at V came to 3 bases and at J to 6 bases, leaving 6 bases not matched to a gene. The CDR3 contains 13 residues. Germline CDR1 and CDR2: DFQATT and SNEGSKA (reference sequence). For the CDR3, the DNA is TGCAGTGCTAGTCCCCAGGGGGCAAATGGCTACACCTTC. It yields the protein CSASPQGANGYTF.

The J gene is TRBJ2-7, the V gene TRBV7-9; D might be TRBD2 (5 bases). Looked up from germline, CDR1 is SEHNR and CDR2 is FQNEAQ (reference sequence). Trimming took off 5 bases at V and 5 bases at J, with 10 bases between the two ends. This CDR3 comprises 12 residues. CDR3 DNA sequence: TGTGCCAGCAGCCCACTAGAGGACGAGCAGTACTTC. It encodes CASSPLEDEQYF.

The chain is built from TRBV6-2 or TRBV6-3 and TRBJ1-5; D unclear. The germline V gene encodes CDR1 MNHEY and CDR2 SVGEGT. Between the trimmed V and J ends, which lost 4 bases and 5 bases, there was a span of 15 bases. This CDR3 has 15 residues. The CDR3 bases are TGTGCCAGCAGTTCCCCGTTCGGTGATTATCAGCCCCAGCATTTT. Translated, it gives CASSSPFGDYQPQHF.

The chain has TRBV4-3 and TRBJ1-6; the D is unclear. CDR3 size: 13 residues. Germline CDR1 and CDR2: LGHNA and YSLEER. Trimming shortened V by 1 base and J by 10 bases, and 8 bases separated the two germline ends. CDR3 nucleotide sequence: TGCGCCAGCAGCCAAGTCCGCAGGTCACCCCTCCACTTT. Its translation is CASSQVRRSPLHF.

The chain recombines TRBV9 with TRBJ2-3; D gene ambiguous. Germline V gene lookup returns CDR1 SGDLS and CDR2 YYNGEE. This CDR3 comprises 14 residues. The V gene lost 0 bases and the J gene lost 6 bases, with 11 bases spanning the gap. The CDR3: CASSVVSTDDTQYF. CDR3 nucleotide sequence: TGTGCCAGCAGCGTAGTGTCTACTGATGATACGCAGTATTTT.

This clone was counted between two and nine times. This sequence joins TRBV18 and TRBJ2-7; maybe TRBD1 (6 bases). The CDR3 is 13 residues long. Germline values: CDR1 KGHSH, CDR2 LQKENI. Trimming shortened V by 2 bases and J by 7 bases, and 12 bases separated the two germline ends. The chain's CDR3 is CASSPNRAGEQYF. The DNA for the CDR3 is TGTGCCAGCTCACCAAACAGGGCGGGTGAGCAGTACTTC.

This chain's CDR3 is CASSLVGQGGTGELFF. Here the CDR3 DNA reads TGTGCCAGCAGCTTAGTGGGACAGGGGGGCACCGGGGAGCTGTTTTTT. V gene TRBV7-2 combines with J gene TRBJ2-2, with 11 bases aligning to TRBD1. V trimming: 1 base; J trimming: 4 bases; junction bases outside the gene matches: 2. The germline V gene has CDR1 SGHTA and CDR2 FQGNSA. This CDR3 comprises 16 residues.

V is TRBV6-1 and J is TRBJ1-2; D is perhaps TRBD1 (5 bases). This CDR3 contains 14 residues. From germline, CDR1 is MNHNS and CDR2 SASEGT. V shed 2 bases and J shed 9 bases, with 16 bases lying between them. The CDR3 DNA is TGTGCCAGCAGTGAACAATGGGGGGATCAACGCTACACCTTC. Its translation: CASSEQWGDQRYTF.

The count of this clone is one. V and J are TRBV5-6 and TRBJ2-7; D perhaps matches TRBD1 (6 bases). The CDR3 is made up of 14 amino acids. From germline, CDR1 is SGHDT and CDR2 YYEEEE. V was clipped by 0 bases and J by 6 bases, with 13 bases between them. The CDR3 sequence is CASSLDRASGEQYF. CDR3 DNA sequence: TGTGCCAGCAGCTTGGACAGGGCTTCGGGCGAGCAGTACTTC.

The V gene is TRBV4-3, the J gene TRBJ1-2; D might be TRBD1 (6 bases). V lost 0 bases, J lost 4 bases, and 18 bases lay in between. The CDR3 extends over 17 amino acids. Germline CDR1 and CDR2: LGHNA and YSLEER. The CDR3 sequence: CASSQDRVGGPRYGYTF. DNA for the CDR3: TGCGCCAGCAGCCAAGATAGGGTCGGGGGGCCGCGCTATGGCTACACCTTC.

The chain links TRBV19 to TRBJ1-5; TRBD1 agrees at 8 bases. CDR1 and CDR2 (germline): LNHDA, SQIVND (reference sequence). The CDR3 is made up of 15 amino acids. V dropped 4 bases and J dropped 5; count of bases not matched to a gene: 7. The CDR3 DNA follows: TGTGCCAGTAGTACCGTTGACAGGGGTCATCAGCCCCAGCATTTT. Encoded protein: CASSTVDRGHQPQHF.

This chain joins TRBV19 and TRBJ2-5; 11 nucleotides align to TRBD1. The V gene end was trimmed by 5 bases and the J gene end by 4 bases; junction bases not matched to a gene: 3. The CDR3 is 14 residues long. CDR1 and CDR2 from the germline V gene are LNHDA and SQIVND (reference sequence). As DNA, the CDR3 is TGTGCCAGTAGTCCGGACAGGGGGCCAGAGACCCAGTACTTC. Encoded protein: CASSPDRGPETQYF.

The rearrangement uses TRBV2 and TRBJ1-4; D ambiguous. Trimming removed 0 bases at V and 8 bases at J, with 13 bases between. The germline gives CDR1 SNHLY, CDR2 FYNNEI. The CDR3 runs 15 residues. The CDR3 DNA follows: TGTGCCAGCAGTGAAGCGCCGACGGCGGGGGAAAAACTGTTTTTT. Its protein is CASSEAPTAGEKLFF.

This rearrangement joins TRBV6-1 to TRBJ2-1; tentatively, D is TRBD2 (5 bases). The CDR3 runs 15 residues. Germline V CDR1 and CDR2: MNHNS, SASEGT. Between the trimmed V and J ends, which lost 0 bases and 6 bases, there was a span of 12 bases. The chain's CDR3 is CASSEAGEGFNEQFF. The CDR3 bases are TGTGCCAGCAGTGAAGCGGGAGAAGGGTTCAATGAGCAGTTCTTC.

J is TRBJ1-4 and V is TRBV15; no reliable D call. The CDR3 is 12 residues long. CDR1 and CDR2 (germline): LNHNV, YYDKDF (reference sequence). Trimming removed 1 base from V and 15 bases from J, with 12 bases in between. The CDR3: CATSRGSERLFF. The CDR3 region has the DNA TGTGCCACCAGCAGAGGCTCAGAGCGGTTGTTTTTT. The full variable domain, its missing parts supplied by reference TRBV15 and TRBJ1-4, is DAMVIQNPRYQVTQFGKPVTLSCSQTLNHNVMYWYQQKSSQAPKLLFHYYDKDFNNEADTPDNFQSRRPNTSFCFLDIRSPGLGDTAMYLCATSRGSERLFFGSGTQLSVL.

The V gene is TRBV12-3 or TRBV12-4, the J gene TRBJ1-1; D gene unclear. Between the trimmed V and J ends, which lost 5 bases and 0 bases, there was a span of 7 bases. The length of the CDR3 is 13 residues. The CDR3 DNA sequence: TGTGCCAGCAGTAATTCAGTGAACACTGAAGCTTTCTTT. It translates to CASSNSVNTEAFF.

This chain links TRBV18 with TRBJ1-1; D unresolved. This CDR3 has 14 residues. Germline V CDR1 and CDR2: KGHSH, LQKENI. The V gene lost 6 bases and the J gene lost 3 bases, with 14 bases spanning the gap. In DNA, the CDR3 is TGTGCCAGCTCCCCTGCGAGTGCGGACACTGAAGCTTTCTTT. It encodes CASSPASADTEAFF.

This clone was seen a single time. V gene TRBV27 combines with J gene TRBJ1-5, with D maybe TRBD1 (6 bases). Trimming pared 5 bases from V and 7 bases from J, leaving 18 bases between. CDR3 length equals 15 residues. Germline V gene lookup returns CDR1 MNHEY and CDR2 SMNVEV (reference sequence). For the CDR3, the DNA is TGTGCCAGCAGTCCCCTCAGGGGTGGGGGACAGCCCCAGCATTTT. Protein product: CASSPLRGGGQPQHF.

J is TRBJ2-1 and V is TRBV7-3; 7 positions match TRBD1. The junction had 7 bases not matched to a gene; V was cut back by 5 bases and J by 0 bases. Per germline, CDR1 SGHTA and CDR2 FQGTGA. The CDR3 contains 16 residues. CDR3 sequence reads: CASSPSRGSSYNEQFF. CDR3 in DNA: TGTGCCAGCAGCCCTAGCAGGGGGAGCTCCTACAATGAGCAGTTCTTC.

The chain carries TRBV18 and TRBJ1-2; D might be TRBD1 (5 bases). This CDR3 is 13 amino acids long. V lost 1 base to trimming and J lost 5 bases, with 8 bases between them. Germline-derived CDR1 and CDR2 are KGHSH and LQKENI. Here the CDR3 reads CASSPQQDYGYTF. The DNA of the CDR3 is TGTGCCAGCTCACCACAACAGGATTATGGCTACACCTTC. The full variable domain, completed using reference TRBV18 and TRBJ1-2, is NAGVMQNPRHLVRRRGQEARLRCSPMKGHSHVYWYRQLPEEGLKFMVYLQKENIIDESGMPKERFSAEFPKEGPSILRIQQVVRGDSAAYFCASSPQQDYGYTFGSGTRLTVV.

The V and J genes are TRBV2 and TRBJ2-1; D remains ambiguous. Trimming took off 6 bases at V and 0 bases at J, with 12 bases between the two ends. The CDR3 extends over 15 amino acids. Germline CDR1 reads SNHLY; CDR2 reads FYNNEI. The CDR3 loop is CASSPDLISYNEQFF. CDR3 coding DNA: TGTGCCAGCAGCCCCGATCTAATCTCCTACAATGAGCAGTTCTTC.

The genes are TRBV5-1 and TRBJ2-3, with 11 nucleotides matching TRBD1. Germline loops: CDR1 SGHRS, CDR2 YFSETQ. The V segment lost 3 bases and the J segment 3 bases; nucleotides outside the gene matches: 12. This CDR3 is built from 18 residues. DNA for the CDR3: TGCGCCAGCAGCTCAATTGGACAGGGGGCTTTGGGTACAGATACGCAGTATTTT. Translating gives CASSSIGQGALGTDTQYF.

The rearrangement uses TRBV7-8 and TRBJ2-1; 9 positions agree with TRBD2. The CDR3 runs 14 residues. V was pared by 1 base and J by 9 bases, with 4 bases of the junction left unmatched. Per germline, CDR1 SGHVS and CDR2 FQNEAQ. This chain's CDR3 is CASSLGGGEGEQFF. DNA of the CDR3: TGTGCCAGCAGCTTAGGCGGGGGGGAGGGTGAGCAGTTCTTC. Full variable domain (missing parts from reference TRBV7-8 and TRBJ2-1): GAGVSQSPRYKVAKRGQDVALRCDPISGHVSLFWYQQALGQGPEFLTYFQNEAQLDKSGLPSDRFFAERPEGSVSTLKIQRTQQEDSAVYLCASSLGGGEGEQFFGPGTRLTVL.

The rearrangement links TRBV6-2 or TRBV6-3 to TRBJ2-6, with 8 bases identical to TRBD1. The CDR3 length is 15 residues. Germline V gene data show CDR1 as MNHEY and CDR2 as SVGEGT. Germline trimming cut 6 bases from V and 2 bases from J; bases unmatched to any gene: 3. In nucleotides, the CDR3 is TGTGCCAGCAGCAAACAGGGGGCTGGGGCCAACGTCCTGACTTTC. Translated: CASSKQGAGANVLTF.

The chain recombines TRBV7-2 with TRBJ1-6; no firm D call. Germline V gene sequence: CDR1 SGHTA, CDR2 FQGNSA. V was clipped by 3 bases and J by 7 bases, with 13 bases between them. This CDR3 spans 15 amino acids. The CDR3 protein is CASSFRWGGNSPLHF. The CDR3 DNA reads as TGTGCCAGCAGCTTCAGATGGGGAGGAAATTCACCCCTCCACTTT.

J is TRBJ2-3 and V is TRBV11-2, with 7 bases identical to TRBD2. Germline CDR1 is SGHAT and CDR2 is FQNNGV. The CDR3 has 17 residues. Trimming at V came to 1 base and at J to 2 bases, leaving 9 bases not matched to a gene. Here the CDR3 reads CASSLVRGGSVTDTQYF. As DNA, the CDR3 is TGTGCCAGCAGCTTAGTGCGCGGCGGGAGCGTCACAGATACGCAGTATTTT. Based on the CDR3 plus reference TRBV11-2 and TRBJ2-3, the full variable domain is EAGVAQSPRYKIIEKRQSVAFWCNPISGHATLYWYQQILGQGPKLLIQFQNNGVVDDSQLPKDRFSAERLKGVDSTLKIQPAKLEDSAVYLCASSLVRGGSVTDTQYFGPGTRLTVL.

This chain uses TRBV30 with TRBJ2-4, with D unresolved. The germline V gene encodes CDR1 GTSNPN and CDR2 SVGIG (reference sequence). The V and J ends lost 0 bases and 1 base respectively, with 13 bases between them. The CDR3 loop spans 16 amino acids. The CDR3: CAWSVRELTAKNIQYF. CDR3 DNA: TGTGCCTGGAGTGTACGAGAGCTTACGGCCAAAAACATTCAGTACTTC. Combining the CDR3 with reference TRBV30 and TRBJ2-4 gives the whole variable domain SQTIHQWPATLVQPVGSPLSLECTVEGTSNPNLYWYRQAAGRGLQLLFYSVGIGQISSEVPQNLSASRPQDRQFILSSKKLLLSDSGFYLCAWSVRELTAKNIQYFGAGTRLSVL.

This chain joins TRBV5-5 and TRBJ2-2, with D possibly being TRBD2 (6 bases). The CDR3 runs 17 residues. V gave up 5 bases and J gave up 0 bases, with 17 bases separating them. Germline-derived CDR1 and CDR2 are SGHKS and YYEKEE (reference sequence). The CDR3 protein is CASRSAVGSANTGELFF. The CDR3, as DNA: TGTGCCAGCAGGTCCGCGGTCGGGAGCGCGAACACCGGGGAGCTGTTTTTT.

The V and J genes are TRBV7-2 and TRBJ1-5; the D gene is possibly TRBD1 (6 bases). The V end lost 5 bases, the J end lost 4 bases, and 9 bases lay between the germline ends. The CDR3 is 13 residues long. CDR1 SGHTA and CDR2 FQGNSA come from the germline V gene. Written as DNA, the CDR3 is TGTGCCAGCAGCCAGGACAGTAATCAGCCCCAGCATTTT. It codes for CASSQDSNQPQHF.